This is a list of T cell receptor beta chains from one sample in a study of breast tumors, draining lymph nodes, adjacent tissues. TCRdb used MiXCR to reprocess the multiplex PCR reads, holding one entry per CDR3 protein. The data contain around 130,000 distinct CDR3 sequences, around a third of them singletons. The source material was axillary lymph node tissue. All receptors come from a female donor with breast cancer. Some clones in this sample may be carry-over from other donors' samples. CDR3s include the opening cysteine and the closing phenylalanine or tryptophan. A D gene is named only where the DNA matches it firmly. Clone size, where shown, is once, few, many, or a class for clones that have expanded.

v_gene	abundance	j_gene	d_gene	CDR3aa	CDR3nt
TRBV7-6	many	TRBJ1-2	NA	CAGSPNGALANYGYTF	TGTGCCGGCAGCCCCAATGGGGCGTTAGCTAACTATGGCTACACCTTC
TRBV24-1	NA	TRBJ2-5	TRBD2	CATSASRGGVETQYF	TGTGCCACCAGTGCCTCCCGCGGGGGGGTGGAGACCCAGTACTTC
TRBV19	many	TRBJ2-5	NA	CASSMRRLGQETQYF	TGTGCCAGTAGTATGAGAAGACTAGGGCAAGAGACCCAGTACTTC
TRBV7-9	many	TRBJ2-5	NA	CASSLRSSIQETQYF	TGTGCCAGCAGCTTAAGGTCCTCCATTCAAGAGACCCAGTACTTC
TRBV11-2	NA	TRBJ1-4	NA	CASSYSYGNEKLFF	TGTGCCAGCAGCTACTCTTATGGGAATGAAAAACTGTTTTTT
TRBV6-5	many	TRBJ1-2	NA	CASSHSTGNYGYTF	TGTGCCAGCAGTCACTCTACGGGTAACTATGGCTACACCTTC
TRBV7-2	many	TRBJ2-5	TRBD1	CASSRDRIREETQYF	TGTGCCAGCAGCCGGGACAGGATCAGAGAAGAGACCCAGTACTTC
TRBV19	NA	TRBJ1-6	NA	CASTRSGAPYNSPLHF	TGTGCCAGTACCCGTTCGGGGGCACCCTATAATTCACCCCTCCACTTT
TRBV5-1	NA	TRBJ2-1	TRBD2	CASSFGLAGGTSYNEQFF	TGCGCCAGCAGCTTCGGACTAGCGGGGGGAACCTCCTACAATGAGCAGTTCTTC
TRBV12-3/TRBV12-4	many	TRBJ2-1	NA	CASSRPGTFNEQFF	TGTGCCAGCAGTAGACCCGGGACGTTTAATGAGCAGTTCTTC
TRBV10-3	NA	TRBJ1-4	TRBD1	CAISGTGDEKLFF	TGTGCCATCAGTGGGACAGGGGATGAAAAACTGTTTTTT
TRBV30	many	TRBJ1-6	NA	CAWTRRQANNSPLHF	TGTGCCTGGACCAGGAGACAGGCCAATAATTCACCCCTCCACTTT
TRBV11-2	many	TRBJ2-3	NA	CASSLMLGADTQYF	TGTGCCAGCAGCCTTATGTTGGGGGCAGATACGCAGTATTTT
TRBV20-1	many	TRBJ2-5	TRBD2	CSASSRTSGETQYF	TGCAGTGCTAGCTCCAGGACTAGCGGGGAGACCCAGTACTTC
TRBV7-2	NA	TRBJ1-1	NA	CASSVDWTNTEAFF	TGTGCCAGCAGCGTAGACTGGACGAACACTGAAGCTTTCTTT
TRBV5-6	many	TRBJ2-3	TRBD1	CASSLWQGDLADTQYF	TGTGCCAGCAGCCTTTGGCAGGGGGATCTCGCAGATACGCAGTATTTT
TRBV5-1	many	TRBJ2-2	NA	CASSLDRGGLVTGELFF	TGCGCCAGCAGCTTGGATAGGGGGGGGCTCGTCACCGGGGAGCTGTTTTTT